This record covers a single T cell receptor beta chain. Amplification used 60 Vbeta primers and 13 Jbeta primers. The method was immunoSEQ multiplex PCR; TCRdb's version includes in-frame clones alone and lacks a portion of them. The sample carries over 130,000 clones, approximately 79% recorded once. This CDR3 has 14 amino acids. V gave up 3 bases and J gave up 4 bases, with 11 bases separating them. The germline CDR1 and CDR2 sequences are MNHEY and SMNVEV (reference sequence). This entry comes from a study of cytomegalovirus exposure and HLA in healthy donors. Material for sequencing was PBMCs. This chain connects TRBV27 to TRBJ2-3, with D tentatively TRBD2 (6 bases). This clonotype was obtained from a man between 50 and 59 years old in good health and CMV-seropositive. The CDR3 spells CASSFIGSPDTQYF. Here the CDR3 DNA reads TGTGCCAGCAGTTTTATCGGGAGCCCAGATACGCAGTATTTT.